The entry that follows covers one T cell receptor beta chain sequence. The sample comes from a study of type 1 and type 2 diabetes patients. The PCR template was genomic DNA. Amplification of the beta chain CDR3 used 30 forward and 13 reverse multiplex primers. In TCRdb, the multiplex PCR reads were re-called with MiXCR into one record per CDR3 protein. The repertoire holds fewer than 350,000 distinct CDR3 sequences, with approximately 50% as singletons. Germline CDR1 WSHSY, CDR2 SAAADI. Deletions cut 0 bases from V and 4 bases from J, with 9 bases between. The CDR3 covers 14 residues. This TCR derives from a man between 18 and 29 years old with type 2 diabetes. The sequencing input was peripheral blood mononuclear cells (PBMCs). The J gene is TRBJ1-2, the V gene TRBV10-2; D call uncertain. In DNA form, the CDR3 reads TGCGCCAGCAGTGAGTCGACTCTTGCCTATGGCTACACCTTC. This gives the protein CASSESTLAYGYTF.